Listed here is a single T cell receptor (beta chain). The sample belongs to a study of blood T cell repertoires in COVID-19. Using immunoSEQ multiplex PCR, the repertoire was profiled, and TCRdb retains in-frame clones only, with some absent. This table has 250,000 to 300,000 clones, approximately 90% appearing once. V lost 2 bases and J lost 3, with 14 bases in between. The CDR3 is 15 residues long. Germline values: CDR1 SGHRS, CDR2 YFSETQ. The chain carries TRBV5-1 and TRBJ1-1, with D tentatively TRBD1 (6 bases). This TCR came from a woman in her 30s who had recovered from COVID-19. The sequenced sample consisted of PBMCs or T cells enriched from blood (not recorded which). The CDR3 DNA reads TGCGCCAGCAGCTTACTACAGGGATTGGACACTGAAGCTTTCTTT. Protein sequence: CASSLLQGLDTEAFF.